The sequence of this T cell receptor beta chain was determined in a study of blood T cell repertoires in COVID-19. Study overall: Sources were T cells, B-cell-depleted T cells, or PBMCs; the material itself was cDNA or gDNA.

Libraries were prepared by immunoSEQ multiplex PCR; TCRdb keeps only in-frame clonotypes and omits some of them. This sample carries over 120,000 clones, about four fifths of them seen once, and the ten largest clones take approximately 9.2%. The study recruited people aged about 18 to 89 years across around 24 US areas. Participant reports of clinical history set cohort assignment. The source is a man over 45 who had recovered from COVID-19. The sequenced sample was PBMCs or T cells enriched from blood (not recorded which).

In DNA form, the CDR3 reads TGTGCCAGCAGCCCCCGGGTTGATAACTACGAGCAGTACTTC. Protein product: CASSPRVDNYEQYF. The chain combines TRBV9 with TRBJ2-7; no clear D. Germline assignment: CDR1 SGDLS and CDR2 YYNGEE. V was cut by 4 bases and J by 3 bases, with 14 bases left in between. The CDR3 is made up of 14 amino acids.